This is a list of T cell receptor beta chains from one sample in a study of CD8 T cells in ankylosing spondylitis. Via MiXCR, TCRdb re-called the 5' RACE reads, giving one row per CDR3 protein. The table records approximately 45,000 distinct CDR3 sequences, under 5% of them present only once. Sequencing was performed on blood, either unsorted or a sorted T cell fraction (not recorded which). Receptor source: a female donor with ankylosing spondylitis or in good health (not recorded which). The CDR3 runs from the conserved cysteine through the conserved F or W. Each record gives: CDR3 protein, CDR3 DNA, J gene, D gene, V gene, clone size. The D gene is left open where the match is weak. Rows may omit the clone size; those that give it use once, few, many or a size class.

CDR3 protein: CASSKRTSGGEWATQYF
CDR3 DNA: TGTGCCAGCAGCAAACGGACTAGCGGGGGGGAGTGGGCGACCCAGTACTTC
J gene: TRBJ2-5
D gene: TRBD2
V gene: TRBV9
clone size: many

CDR3 protein: CASSVAGRGYEQYF
CDR3 DNA: TGTGCCAGCAGCGTAGCGGGTAGGGGTTACGAGCAGTACTTC
J gene: TRBJ2-7
D gene: -
V gene: TRBV9
clone size: many

CDR3 protein: CASSSRHTSTDTQYF
CDR3 DNA: TGTGCCAGCAGCTCACGACACACTAGCACAGATACGCAGTATTTT
J gene: TRBJ2-3
D gene: -
V gene: TRBV9
clone size: many

CDR3 protein: CASSPHSGGASYEQYF
CDR3 DNA: TGTGCCAGCAGCCCACATAGCGGGGGGGCCAGCTACGAGCAGTACTTC
J gene: TRBJ2-7
D gene: TRBD2
V gene: TRBV9
clone size: many

CDR3 protein: CASSVRRMVTGELFF
CDR3 DNA: TGTGCCAGCAGCGTACGGAGGATGGTCACCGGGGAGCTGTTTTTT
J gene: TRBJ2-2
D gene: -
V gene: TRBV9
clone size: many

CDR3 protein: CASSFYGERGLSTDTQYF
CDR3 DNA: TGTGCCAGCAGCTTCTACGGAGAGCGGGGCCTTAGCACAGATACGCAGTATTTT
J gene: TRBJ2-3
D gene: TRBD2
V gene: TRBV9
clone size: many

CDR3 protein: CSAATGLTEAFF
CDR3 DNA: TGCAGCGCCGCAACAGGGCTCACTGAAGCTTTCTTT
J gene: TRBJ1-1
D gene: -
V gene: TRBV29-1
clone size: many

CDR3 protein: CASSVGTGDAYSTDTQYF
CDR3 DNA: TGTGCCAGCAGCGTAGGGACAGGGGACGCCTATAGCACAGATACGCAGTATTTT
J gene: TRBJ2-3
D gene: TRBD1
V gene: TRBV9
clone size: many

CDR3 protein: CVTRQGEETGELFF
CDR3 DNA: TGTGTCACGAGACAGGGGGAGGAGACCGGGGAGCTGTTTTTT
J gene: TRBJ2-2
D gene: TRBD1
V gene: TRBV9
clone size: -

CDR3 protein: CASSAERTSGGFTDTQYF
CDR3 DNA: TGTGCCAGCAGCGCCGAGAGGACTAGCGGGGGATTCACAGATACGCAGTATTTT
J gene: TRBJ2-3
D gene: TRBD2
V gene: TRBV9
clone size: many

CDR3 protein: CASSVGLYQETQYF
CDR3 DNA: TGTGCCAGCAGCGTAGGCCTATACCAAGAGACCCAGTACTTC
J gene: TRBJ2-5
D gene: -
V gene: TRBV9
clone size: few

CDR3 protein: CASSAGGTYEQYF
CDR3 DNA: TGTGCCAGCAGCGCGGGGGGGACCTACGAGCAGTACTTC
J gene: TRBJ2-7
D gene: TRBD2
V gene: TRBV9
clone size: many

CDR3 protein: CASSPSSGGPGDTQYF
CDR3 DNA: TGTGCCAGCAGCCCTTCGAGCGGGGGGCCCGGAGATACGCAGTATTTT
J gene: TRBJ2-3
D gene: TRBD2
V gene: TRBV9
clone size: many